Following are 27 T cell receptor beta chains from one sample sequenced in a study of CD8 T cells in ankylosing spondylitis. From the 5' RACE reads, TCRdb called clonotypes with MiXCR, one entry per CDR3 protein. The table has tens of thousands of distinct CDR3 sequences, about 3% seen once. The sample consisted of blood, either unsorted or a sorted T cell fraction (not recorded which). Receptors were obtained from a male donor with ankylosing spondylitis or in good health (not recorded which).

This clonotype was seen at least ten times. This chain links TRBV9 with TRBJ2-2; D possibly uses TRBD1 or TRBD2 (7 bases each). Germline values: CDR1 SGDLS, CDR2 YYNGEE. The CDR3 has 16 amino acids. V was shortened by 0 bases and J by 6 bases, with 15 bases between the two germline ends. The CDR3 DNA reads as TGTGCCAGCAGCGTAGGGGAGGGGGCGCCTCCCGGGGAGCTGTTTTTT. Protein product: CASSVGEGAPPGELFF.

This clonotype is medium-sized in the sample. The CDR3: CASKLGFTEQYV. The CDR3 nucleotides are TGTGCCAGCAAGCTGGGCTTTACCGAGCAGTACGTC. The V call is TRBV6-5, the J call TRBJ2-7; D not certain. From germline, CDR1 is MNHEY and CDR2 SVGAGI. The CDR3 is 12 residues long. V was clipped by 7 bases and J by 6 bases, with 13 bases between them.

This clonotype was observed at least ten times. V and J are TRBV9 and TRBJ2-1; 7 bases agree with TRBD1. Germline CDR1 SGDLS, CDR2 YYNGEE. The ends lost 4 bases at V and 10 bases at J; junction bases unmatched: 8. The CDR3 consists of 13 residues. The CDR3 coding sequence is TGTGCCAGCAGCCAGGGACAGCGAAGGGAGCAGTTCTTC. It specifies CASSQGQRREQFF.

This clonotype has a count of ten or more. V is TRBV9 and J is TRBJ2-3, with D perhaps TRBD1 (5 bases). Deletions cut 0 bases from V and 5 bases from J, with 13 bases between. Looked up from germline, CDR1 is SGDLS and CDR2 is YYNGEE. This CDR3 is 15 amino acids long. In nucleotides, the CDR3 is TGTGCCAGCAGCGTAGACGGCAGGGTTGGAGATACGCAGTATTTT. This gives the protein CASSVDGRVGDTQYF. Supplemented by reference TRBV9 and TRBJ2-3, the full variable domain reads DSGVTQTPKHLITATGQRVTLRCSPRSGDLSVYWYQQSLDQGLQFLIQYYNGEERAKGNILERFSAQQFPDLHSELNLSSLELGDSALYFCASSVDGRVGDTQYFGPGTRLTVL.

In this sample, this clonotype turned up many times. The chain recombines TRBV9 with TRBJ2-1; perhaps TRBD2 as D (6 bases). V was cut by 4 bases and J by 0 bases, with 11 bases left in between. The CDR3 has 15 amino acids. Per germline, CDR1 SGDLS and CDR2 YYNGEE. DNA for the CDR3: TGTGCCAGCAGCCCCTCGACTAGCTCCTACAATGAGCAGTTCTTC. Translation gives CASSPSTSSYNEQFF.

This clonotype was counted ten times or more. This chain links TRBV9 with TRBJ2-2; D uncertain. The germline V gene has CDR1 SGDLS and CDR2 YYNGEE. Trimming took off 0 bases at V and 3 bases at J, with 12 bases between the two ends. CDR3 size: 16 residues. This CDR3 is CASSVGAEPHTGELFF. The CDR3 DNA reads TGTGCCAGCAGCGTAGGGGCCGAACCACACACCGGGGAGCTGTTTTTT. Based on the CDR3 plus reference TRBV9 and TRBJ2-2, the full variable domain is DSGVTQTPKHLITATGQRVTLRCSPRSGDLSVYWYQQSLDQGLQFLIQYYNGEERAKGNILERFSAQQFPDLHSELNLSSLELGDSALYFCASSVGAEPHTGELFFGEGSRLTVL.

This clonotype was recorded many times. The chain carries TRBV9 and TRBJ2-3, with TRBD1 matching over 9 bases. With 0 bases clipped from V and 4 bases from J, the junction kept 3 bases outside the gene matches. The CDR3 is 15 amino acids. The germline V gene encodes CDR1 SGDLS and CDR2 YYNGEE. CDR3 DNA sequence: TGTGCCAGCAGCGTAGAAGACAGGGGGTCAGATACGCAGTATTTT. Amino acid sequence: CASSVEDRGSDTQYF.

This clonotype appeared many times. The chain couples TRBV9 to TRBJ2-1, with 8 nucleotides matching TRBD2. The CDR3 is 16 residues long. Per the germline V gene, CDR1 is SGDLS and CDR2 is YYNGEE. Trimming removed 3 bases from V and 0 bases from J; junction bases left unmatched: 5. The DNA of the CDR3 is TGTGCCAGCAGCGGTACTAGCGGTAGCTCCTACAATGAGCAGTTCTTC. Its translation is CASSGTSGSSYNEQFF.

The chain combines TRBV9 with TRBJ2-2, with TRBD2 matching 10 bases. CDR1 is SGDLS, CDR2 YYNGEE, per germline. Trimming at V came to 3 bases and at J to 5 bases, leaving 10 bases not matched to a gene. There are 17 residues in the CDR3. The CDR3 is CASSARSSGSGTGELFF. For the CDR3, the DNA is TGTGCCAGCAGCGCACGATCTAGCGGGAGCGGGACCGGGGAGCTGTTTTTT.

This clonotype has at least ten counts. The rearrangement joins TRBV9 to TRBJ2-5; D is perhaps TRBD1 or TRBD2 (5 bases each). Germline V lookup: CDR1 SGDLS, CDR2 YYNGEE. This CDR3 is built from 13 residues. Trimming took 4 bases from V and 4 from J, leaving 11 bases between them. Written as DNA, the CDR3 is TGTGCCAGCAGCCCCCCAGGGAGAGAGACCCAGTACTTC. The encoded protein is CASSPPGRETQYF.

This clonotype was observed many times. The chain uses TRBV9 and TRBJ1-4; 11 bases are shared with TRBD1. The junction had 5 bases not matched to a gene; V was cut back by 4 bases and J by 6 bases. CDR1 and CDR2 from the germline V gene are SGDLS and YYNGEE. This CDR3 contains 15 residues. The chain's CDR3 is CASSTSGQGDEKLFF. The CDR3 DNA follows: TGTGCCAGCAGCACTTCGGGACAGGGGGATGAAAAACTGTTTTTT.

In its sample, this clonotype was seen many times. The chain recombines TRBV9 with TRBJ2-5, with D possibly being TRBD1 or TRBD2 (5 bases each). CDR3 length: 16 residues. Germline values: CDR1 SGDLS, CDR2 YYNGEE. Trimming shortened V by 0 bases and J by 1 base, and 13 bases separated the two germline ends. The DNA of the CDR3 is TGTGCCAGCAGCGTAGGACAGCCAGGGAGCCAAGAGACCCAGTACTTC. It yields the protein CASSVGQPGSQETQYF.

This clonotype appeared many times. The chain links TRBV9 to TRBJ2-1, with D possibly being TRBD1 (6 bases). V was clipped by 1 base and J by 5 bases, with 16 bases between them. CDR1 SGDLS and CDR2 YYNGEE come from the germline V gene. The CDR3 has 16 amino acids. The CDR3 bases are TGTGCCAGCAGCGTATGGACCGGGACAAACAACAATGAGCAGTTCTTC. The encoded protein is CASSVWTGTNNNEQFF.

This clonotype was observed at least ten times. The chain combines TRBV9 with TRBJ1-4; 10 bases agree with TRBD1. This CDR3 has 15 residues. The J segment lost 5 bases and the V segment lost 3 bases, leaving 4 bases of the junction unmatched. Germline V gene data show CDR1 as SGDLS and CDR2 as YYNGEE. CDR3 in amino acids: CASSAGQGTNEKLFF. The DNA of the CDR3 is TGTGCCAGCAGCGCGGGACAGGGGACCAATGAAAAACTGTTTTTT.

This clonotype was counted ten times or more. V gene TRBV9 combines with J gene TRBJ1-6, with D perhaps TRBD1 (6 bases). The ends were cut back, 2 bases at V and 6 bases at J, with 9 bases in the middle. This CDR3 has 14 amino acids. CDR1 is SGDLS, CDR2 YYNGEE, per germline. The chain's CDR3 is CASSVEQGNSPLHF. In nucleotides, the CDR3 is TGTGCCAGCAGCGTCGAACAGGGTAATTCACCCCTCCACTTT.

At least ten counts were recorded for this clonotype. The chain uses TRBV9 and TRBJ2-3; the match to TRBD2 covers 7 bases. V was clipped by 1 base and J by 7 bases; unmatched bases: 3. The CDR3 runs to 13 residues. Germline V gives CDR1 SGDLS, CDR2 YYNGEE. The CDR3 nucleotides read TGTGCCAGCAGCGTAAGGGAGGGCTATACGCAGTATTTT. This encodes CASSVREGYTQYF.

This clonotype was recorded at least ten times. The J gene is TRBJ2-3, the V gene TRBV9; D is perhaps TRBD2 (6 bases). V gave up 0 bases and J gave up 1 base, with 12 bases separating them. The CDR3 runs to 16 residues. Germline V gives CDR1 SGDLS, CDR2 YYNGEE. The CDR3 region has the DNA TGTGCCAGCAGCGTAGATAACCCTAGCGGCACAGATACGCAGTATTTT. Translated: CASSVDNPSGTDTQYF.

This clonotype was recorded many times. The chain couples TRBV9 to TRBJ2-1; the match to TRBD2 covers 11 bases. Germline V CDR1 and CDR2: SGDLS, YYNGEE. Trimming took 4 bases from V and 2 from J; bases not matched to a gene: 2. CDR3 length: 15 amino acids. As DNA, the CDR3 is TGTGCCAGCAGCACTAGCGGGAGTGCCTACAATGAGCAGTTCTTC. Protein product: CASSTSGSAYNEQFF.

This clonotype was observed many times. This sequence joins TRBV21-1 and TRBJ2-7; TRBD2 is taken as the D call from the table, unchecked against the DNA. TRBV21-1 represents a pseudogene. CDR3 length: 15 amino acids. The CDR3 sequence is CANPSSGRVAYEQYV. As DNA, the CDR3 is TGTGCCAACCCTTCTAGCGGGAGGGTTGCCTACGAGCAGTACGTC.

This clonotype was recorded many times. This chain links TRBV9 with TRBJ2-5, with D unresolved. Germline loops: CDR1 SGDLS, CDR2 YYNGEE. CDR3 length: 13 residues. Trimming took 4 bases from V and 1 from J, leaving 8 bases between them. CDR3 in amino acids: CASSPLAQETQYF. The CDR3 DNA sequence: TGTGCCAGCAGCCCCCTGGCCCAAGAGACCCAGTACTTC.

This clonotype occurred many times. This chain joins TRBV9 and TRBJ1-4, with TRBD1 identical over 11 bases. Germline CDR1 reads SGDLS; CDR2 reads YYNGEE. V dropped 4 bases and J dropped 7; count of bases not matched to a gene: 3. CDR3 size: 14 residues. The CDR3 reads CASSPGTGGEKLFF. The DNA of the CDR3 is TGTGCCAGCAGCCCCGGGACAGGGGGTGAAAAACTGTTTTTT.

In this sample, this clonotype turned up a few times. V is TRBV9 and J is TRBJ1-5; 9 nucleotides align to TRBD1. J gave up 4 bases and V 0 bases, and 2 bases lay outside the gene matches. The CDR3 consists of 15 residues. Germline CDR1 is SGDLS and CDR2 is YYNGEE. The chain's CDR3 is CASSVDGTGNQPQHF. The CDR3 region has the DNA TGTGCCAGCAGCGTAGATGGGACAGGGAATCAGCCCCAGCATTTT. Supplemented by reference TRBV9 and TRBJ1-5, the full variable domain reads DSGVTQTPKHLITATGQRVTLRCSPRSGDLSVYWYQQSLDQGLQFLIQYYNGEERAKGNILERFSAQQFPDLHSELNLSSLELGDSALYFCASSVDGTGNQPQHFGDGTRLSIL.

This clonotype was found many times. The rearrangement links TRBV9 to TRBJ1-4, with a tentative D call TRBD1 (6 bases). V lost 3 bases and J 7 bases, leaving 13 bases between the germline ends. Looked up from germline, CDR1 is SGDLS and CDR2 is YYNGEE. The CDR3 covers 14 residues. CDR3 nucleotides: TGTGCCAGCAGCGCAACAGGGACCTCTGAAAAACTGTTTTTT. This encodes CASSATGTSEKLFF.

This clonotype appeared a few times. The chain is built from TRBV9 and TRBJ2-5, with D possibly being TRBD1 (5 bases). The CDR3 consists of 14 residues. Trimming cost V 3 bases and J 5 bases, with 14 bases left between them. CDR1 is SGDLS, CDR2 YYNGEE, per germline. The CDR3 reads CASSAYSRDETQYF. In nucleotides, the CDR3 is TGTGCCAGCAGCGCCTATTCCAGGGATGAGACCCAGTACTTC.

There are many counts of this clonotype. J is TRBJ2-3 and V is TRBV9, with TRBD1 as a possible D gene (6 bases). Germline V lookup: CDR1 SGDLS, CDR2 YYNGEE. Between the trimmed V and J ends, which lost 0 bases and 1 base, there was a span of 9 bases. This CDR3 is built from 15 residues. The DNA for the CDR3 is TGTGCCAGCAGCGTAGATAACAGGGGCACAGATACGCAGTATTTT. Translating it yields CASSVDNRGTDTQYF.

The sample holds many counts of this clonotype. The V gene is TRBV9, the J gene TRBJ2-2; 7 bases map to TRBD1. V shed 2 bases, J shed 4 bases, and the junction held 8 bases outside the gene matches. The CDR3 length is 16 residues. Germline CDR1 SGDLS, CDR2 YYNGEE. The CDR3 reads CASSVSGTATTGELFF. CDR3 sequence (DNA): TGTGCCAGCAGCGTCTCCGGGACAGCGACCACCGGGGAGCTGTTTTTT.

This clonotype came up many times. The V gene is TRBV9, the J gene TRBJ2-3; 12 bases match TRBD2. V gave up 0 bases and J gave up 3 bases; unmatched junction bases: 5. This CDR3 comprises 17 residues. The germline V gene has CDR1 SGDLS and CDR2 YYNGEE. CDR3 in amino acids: CASSVDPSGRVTDTQYF. The CDR3 DNA reads TGTGCCAGCAGCGTAGACCCTAGCGGGAGGGTAACAGATACGCAGTATTTT. Full variable domain (remainder filled in from reference TRBV9 and TRBJ2-3): DSGVTQTPKHLITATGQRVTLRCSPRSGDLSVYWYQQSLDQGLQFLIQYYNGEERAKGNILERFSAQQFPDLHSELNLSSLELGDSALYFCASSVDPSGRVTDTQYFGPGTRLTVL.